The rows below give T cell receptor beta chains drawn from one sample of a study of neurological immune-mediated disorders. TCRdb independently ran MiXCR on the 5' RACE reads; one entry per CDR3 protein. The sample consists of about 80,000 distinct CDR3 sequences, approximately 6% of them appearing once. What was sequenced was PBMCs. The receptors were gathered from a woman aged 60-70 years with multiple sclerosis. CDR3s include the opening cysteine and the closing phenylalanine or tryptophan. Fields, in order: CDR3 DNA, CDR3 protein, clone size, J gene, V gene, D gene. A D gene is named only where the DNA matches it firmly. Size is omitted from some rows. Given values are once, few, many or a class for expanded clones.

TGTGCCAGCAGTGCCGTGGACAGAAGCTACGAGCAGTACTTC,CASSAVDRSYEQYF,many,TRBJ2-7,TRBV27,-
TGCGCCAGCAGCCAAGTCTTCTCGGGGCGCCGAGCTAACTATGGCTACACCTTC,CASSQVFSGRRANYGYTF,many,TRBJ1-2,TRBV4-1,-
TGCAGTGCTAGAGTGCCCCGGGGCACTGAAGCTTTCTTT,CSARVPRGTEAFF,many,TRBJ1-1,TRBV20-1,-
TGTGCCAGCAGCCCTGCCATGGGCAGCTCCTACGAGCAGTACTTC,CASSPAMGSSYEQYF,few,TRBJ2-7,TRBV11-2,-
TGTGCCAGCAGCGCACAAGGGGGTTCCTACGAGCAGTACTTC,CASSAQGGSYEQYF,many,TRBJ2-7,TRBV7-6,-
TGTGCCAGCAGCGTAGAGACAGGGGCAATGCAGGCTGAAGCTTTCTTT,CASSVETGAMQAEAFF,many,TRBJ1-1,TRBV9,TRBD1
TGTGCCACCAGCAGCCTCCTGGGGGGGGCGGGCAGCTCCTACAATGAGCAGTTCTTC,CATSSLLGGAGSSYNEQFF,many,TRBJ2-1,TRBV15,-
TGCGCCAGCCGCGTGAGACAGGGTACCGATGAGCAGTTCTTC,CASRVRQGTDEQFF,many,TRBJ2-1,TRBV5-1,TRBD1
TGCAGTGCTAGTGAGACAGGTGGCTACGAGCAGTACTTC,CSASETGGYEQYF,many,TRBJ2-7,TRBV20-1,-
TGTGCCAGCAGCTTAGAAATAGGGGGGCAGTACTTC,CASSLEIGGQYF,many,TRBJ2-7,TRBV11-2,-
TGTGCCAGCAGCTTATTAAGCGGGGGGGCGTTGGAGACCCAGTACTTC,CASSLLSGGALETQYF,many,TRBJ2-5,TRBV7-8,TRBD2
TGTGCCAGCAGCTTTCGGGGCGGACAGTATAATTCACCCCTCCACTTT,CASSFRGGQYNSPLHF,many,TRBJ1-6,TRBV7-9,-
TGCGCCAGCAGCTTGAGAGACCATAATGAAAAACTGTTTTTT,CASSLRDHNEKLFF,-,TRBJ1-4,TRBV5-1,-
TGTGCCAGCAGTTTAAGGGGACAGGGGCTGTACGAGCAGTACTTC,CASSLRGQGLYEQYF,many,TRBJ2-7,TRBV12-3/TRBV12-4,TRBD1
TGCGCCAGCAGCTTGGGTTCCACGTCGGGCAATGAGCAGTTCTTC,CASSLGSTSGNEQFF,many,TRBJ2-1,TRBV5-1,-
TGTGCCAGCAGCCCATTTGCAGGATACGAGCAGTACTTC,CASSPFAGYEQYF,many,TRBJ2-7,TRBV7-9,-
TGTGCCAGCACTTCCTTTGGGGGGAACACTGAAGCTTTCTTT,CASTSFGGNTEAFF,many,TRBJ1-1,TRBV12-3/TRBV12-4,-
TGTGCCAGCAGCTACGGGAGCCATGGAGAGACCCAGTACTTC,CASSYGSHGETQYF,many,TRBJ2-5,TRBV7-2,-
TGCGCCAGCAGCCAAGAGGAGGGTTTTGATTCACCCCTCCACTTT,CASSQEEGFDSPLHF,many,TRBJ1-6,TRBV4-1,-
TGTGCCAGCAGCCAAGGAAGGGCACTGAACACTGAAGCTTTCTTT,CASSQGRALNTEAFF,many,TRBJ1-1,TRBV3-1,-
TGCGCCAGCAGCTTGGGACAGCTGGGCACCGGGGAGCTGTTTTTT,CASSLGQLGTGELFF,many,TRBJ2-2,TRBV5-1,-
TGTGCCAGCAGCCCCGGTGGGGCGGAGAACTCCTACAATGAGCAGTTCTTC,CASSPGGAENSYNEQFF,many,TRBJ2-1,TRBV7-9,-
TGTGCCAGCAGCGTAGGGCAGGGGAGCCCCGGGGAGCTGTTTTTT,CASSVGQGSPGELFF,many,TRBJ2-2,TRBV9,-
TGCAGTGCTAGTTTACTAGCGGACAACTACGAGCAGTACTTC,CSASLLADNYEQYF,many,TRBJ2-7,TRBV20-1,TRBD2
TGTGCCAGCAGTCCCAACTACGAGCAGTACTTC,CASSPNYEQYF,many,TRBJ2-7,TRBV12-3/TRBV12-4,-
TGCGCCAGCAGCTTTGTAGGGTCTAGGACCGACACAGATACGCAGTATTTT,CASSFVGSRTDTDTQYF,-,TRBJ2-3,TRBV5-1,-
TGTGCCAGCAGCCAAGATTGGTTAGACAGGGTGAACACTGAAGCTTTCTTT,CASSQDWLDRVNTEAFF,few,TRBJ1-1,TRBV14,TRBD1
TGCGCCAGCAGCCAGAGCGACAGGCCGGATGAAAAACTGTTTTTT,CASSQSDRPDEKLFF,many,TRBJ1-4,TRBV4-1,-
TGTGCCAGCAGCTTTTATAGCTTGGAGACCCAGTACTTC,CASSFYSLETQYF,many,TRBJ2-5,TRBV7-2,-
TGTGCCATCAGTGAGGGACAGCTAAGGGCTTTCTTT,CAISEGQLRAFF,many,TRBJ1-1,TRBV10-3,-
TGTGCCAGCAGCTTAGTTGGTAGCGGGGACGACAATGAGCAGTTCTTC,CASSLVGSGDDNEQFF,many,TRBJ2-1,TRBV7-8,TRBD2
TGTGCCAGCAGCGATAGGACAGGGGGAAACGAGCAGTACTTC,CASSDRTGGNEQYF,many,TRBJ2-7,TRBV4-2,TRBD1
TGCAGTGCCTTTGCACCGAGCTCCTACAATGAGCAGTTCTTC,CSAFAPSSYNEQFF,many,TRBJ2-1,TRBV20-1,-
TGCAGTGCTAGAGGAAGGGGGCTAGCGAGAGAGACCCAGTACTTC,CSARGRGLARETQYF,many,TRBJ2-5,TRBV20-1,-
TGCGCCAGCAGCGACACAGGGGTCGCCCACACAGATACGCAGTATTTT,CASSDTGVAHTDTQYF,many,TRBJ2-3,TRBV5-1,TRBD1
TGCAGTGCTAGAGAGATGGGACCGTTCTATGGCTACACCTTC,CSAREMGPFYGYTF,-,TRBJ1-2,TRBV20-1,-
TGCAGTGCTACGGGGACTCCCGTAGGGGGCGAGCAGTACTTC,CSATGTPVGGEQYF,many,TRBJ2-7,TRBV20-1,-
TGTGCCATCAGCTCCAGGTCCGGGTTGTTAGGTAGCATAGATACGCAGTATTTT,CAISSRSGLLGSIDTQYF,many,TRBJ2-3,TRBV10-3,-
TGTGCCAGCAGCGAGCGGAATGAGCAGTTCTTC,CASSERNEQFF,few,TRBJ2-1,TRBV6-6,-